Presented here are 21 T cell receptor beta chains from one specimen sequenced in a study of OX40 agonist ivuxolimab in advanced cancers. This table comes from immunoSEQ multiplex PCR, and its TCRdb copy is limited to in-frame clones, with some not included. The sample has about 37,000 clones, 87% seen once. The sequences come from CD4+ or CD8+ T cells sorted from blood, collected in a trial of the OX40 agonist ivuxolimab. These receptors came from an adult with an advanced solid tumor such as melanoma, head and neck, liver or kidney cancer.

The chain couples TRBV10-2 to TRBJ2-2, with 11 bases that match TRBD2. The CDR3 consists of 17 residues. Trimming at V came to 10 bases and at J to 0 bases, leaving 10 bases not matched to a gene. Germline V gene data show CDR1 as WSHSY and CDR2 as SAAADI. CDR3 DNA: TGCGCCAACCTGACTAGCGGGAAGTCGGCGAACACCGGGGAGCTGTTTTTT. It codes for CANLTSGKSANTGELFF.

The rearrangement uses TRBV2 and TRBJ1-3, with D possibly being TRBD1 (5 bases). Trimming pared 3 bases from V and 1 base from J, leaving 7 bases between. The CDR3 length is 14 residues. Looked up from germline, CDR1 is SNHLY and CDR2 is FYNNEI. The CDR3 loop is CASSDGGSGNTIYF. The CDR3 nucleotides are TGTGCCAGCAGTGATGGGGGGTCTGGAAACACCATATATTTT.

V usage is TRBV5-1 and J usage is TRBJ1-5; 8 nucleotides agree with TRBD1. J gave up 4 bases and V 4 bases, and 10 bases lay outside the gene matches. The length of the CDR3 is 16 residues. In germline, CDR1 is SGHRS, CDR2 YFSETQ. The CDR3 DNA is TGCGCCAGCAGCCCAGGACAGGGAGGAATGAATCAGCCCCAGCATTTT. It is translated as CASSPGQGGMNQPQHF.

This clone was counted a few times. The chain joins TRBV25-1 to TRBJ2-3; TRBD2 aligns across 7 bases. CDR1 and CDR2 from the germline V gene are MGHDK and SYGVNS. The CDR3 runs to 14 residues. Losses at the gene ends were 5 bases for V and 0 bases for J; bases not matched to a gene: 2. In DNA form, the CDR3 reads TGTGCCAGCAGTAAGCGGGGTAGCACAGATACGCAGTATTTT. This codes for CASSKRGSTDTQYF.

The chain couples TRBV2 to TRBJ2-7; D is unresolved. Germline loops: CDR1 SNHLY, CDR2 FYNNEI. V was shortened by 2 bases and J by 5 bases, with 7 bases between the two germline ends. This CDR3 comprises 12 residues. The CDR3 protein is CASSEMGHEQYF. CDR3 DNA sequence: TGTGCCAGCAGTGAAATGGGTCACGAGCAGTACTTC.

This sequence joins TRBV7-2 and TRBJ2-7; the D call may be TRBD1 or TRBD2 (5 bases each). The CDR3 consists of 16 residues. V lost 1 base and J lost 3, with 16 bases in between. Germline-derived CDR1 and CDR2 are SGHTA and FQGNSA. CDR3 DNA: TGTGCCAGCAGCTTAGACTCCTCCAGGGAGATCTACGAGCAGTACTTC. Protein sequence: CASSLDSSREIYEQYF. Complete variable domain (other parts from reference TRBV7-2 and TRBJ2-7): GAGVSQSPSNKVTEKGKDVELRCDPISGHTALYWYRQSLGQGLEFLIYFQGNSAPDKSGLPSDRFSAERTGGSVSTLTIQRTQQEDSAVYLCASSLDSSREIYEQYFGPGTRLTVT.

The chain employs TRBV14 and TRBJ2-3; 8 nucleotides agree with TRBD2. The CDR3 has 15 residues. Germline values: CDR1 SGHDN, CDR2 FVKESK. V lost 6 bases, J lost 5 bases, and 10 bases stayed unmatched. The CDR3 nucleotides are TGTGCCAGCAGAGAGTCGACTAGCGCGGGAGATACGCAGTATTTT. Translating gives CASRESTSAGDTQYF.

The gene calls are TRBV5-1 and TRBJ1-1, with no clear D. CDR3 length equals 13 residues. The V gene lost 0 bases and the J gene lost 7 bases, with 10 bases spanning the gap. Looked up from germline, CDR1 is SGHRS and CDR2 is YFSETQ. This CDR3 reads CASSLGKGGEAFF. The DNA for the CDR3 is TGCGCCAGCAGCTTGGGAAAAGGTGGTGAAGCTTTCTTT.

This chain joins TRBV28 and TRBJ1-5; D is unclear. CDR3 length: 11 residues. Germline V lookup: CDR1 MDHEN, CDR2 SYDVKM. V lost 5 bases and J lost 5, with 4 bases in between. The CDR3 DNA reads TGTGCCAGCAGTGCTGATCAGCCCCAGCATTTT. This codes for CASSADQPQHF.

The chain recombines TRBV18 with TRBJ2-7; tentative D call: TRBD1 (5 bases). Germline V gene lookup returns CDR1 KGHSH and CDR2 LQKENI. The V gene lost 5 bases and the J gene lost 3 bases, with 8 bases spanning the gap. This CDR3 contains 12 residues. In DNA form, the CDR3 reads TGTGCCAGCTCATCACAGGTCTACGAGCAGTACTTC. Amino acids: CASSSQVYEQYF.

This clone is classed as medium-sized. The chain uses TRBV6-1 and TRBJ2-5, with TRBD2 identical over 8 bases. Trimming cost V 1 base and J 5 bases; bases outside gene matches: 6. The CDR3 is made up of 15 amino acids. Germline CDR1 is MNHNS and CDR2 is SASEGT. The CDR3 reads CASSEGPGGVETQYF. CDR3 nucleotide sequence: TGTGCCAGCAGTGAAGGCCCGGGAGGGGTCGAGACCCAGTACTTC.

The chain has TRBV5-1 and TRBJ2-5, with 9 nucleotides matching TRBD1. V dropped 2 bases and J dropped 5; count of bases not matched to a gene: 10. This CDR3 comprises 16 residues. The V gene's germline CDR1 is SGHRS and CDR2 YFSETQ. CDR3 amino acids: CASSLSGTGRRETQYF. The CDR3 coding sequence is TGCGCCAGCAGCTTATCCGGGACAGGGAGAAGGGAGACCCAGTACTTC.

The chain joins TRBV15 to TRBJ1-2; 9 nucleotides line up with TRBD1. V lost 5 bases to trimming and J lost 2 bases; unmatched junction nucleotides: 6. The germline CDR1 and CDR2 sequences are LNHNV and YYDKDF (reference sequence). The CDR3 contains 15 residues. CDR3 DNA: TGTGCCACCAGCGCGAACAGGGGGCGGAACTATGGCTACACCTTC. It codes for CATSANRGRNYGYTF.

The CDR3 DNA sequence: TGCGCCAGCAGCCAGCAGGGGCTCAATGAGCAGTTCTTC. Residues: CASSQQGLNEQFF. This rearrangement joins TRBV4-1 to TRBJ2-1, with D tentatively TRBD1 (6 bases). Germline-derived CDR1 and CDR2 are MGHRA and YSYEKL. V shed 3 bases and J shed 6 bases, with 9 bases lying between them. This CDR3 spans 13 amino acids.

This chain connects TRBV5-4 to TRBJ2-3, with D possibly being TRBD1 (5 bases). Germline assignment: CDR1 SGHNT and CDR2 YYREEE (reference sequence). This CDR3 is built from 14 residues. Trimming removed 0 bases at V and 2 bases at J, with 7 bases between. The DNA of the CDR3 is TGTGCCAGCAGCTTGGGACAGAACACAGATACGCAGTATTTT. This codes for CASSLGQNTDTQYF.

This clone was picked up a small number of times. CDR3 protein: CAWSVQNSPLTF. In DNA, the CDR3 is TGTGCCTGGAGTGTACAGAACTCCCCTCTGACTTTC. The J gene is TRBJ2-6, the V gene TRBV30; D is ambiguous. The CDR3 runs to 12 residues. Trimming cost V 0 bases and J 16 bases, with 13 bases left between them. The V gene's germline CDR1 is GTSNPN and CDR2 SVGIG (reference sequence).

The gene calls are TRBV28 and TRBJ2-2; D possibly corresponds to TRBD1 (6 bases). Germline V lookup: CDR1 MDHEN, CDR2 SYDVKM. CDR3 length equals 14 residues. The V end lost 3 bases, the J end lost 8 bases, and 13 bases lay between the germline ends. In DNA, the CDR3 is TGTGCCAGCAGTTTTTCAGGGGAGACGGGGGAGCTGTTTTTT. It codes for CASSFSGETGELFF.

This clone was counted between two and nine times. Other DNA sequences from this sample encode an identical CDR3 as well. The rearrangement links TRBV18 to TRBJ2-5; D is unresolved. The ends were cut back, 2 bases at V and 3 bases at J, with 4 bases in the middle. Germline loops: CDR1 KGHSH, CDR2 LQKENI. The length of the CDR3 is 12 residues. DNA for the CDR3: TGTGCCAGCTCACCAAGGGAAGAGACCCAGTACTTC. This gives the protein CASSPREETQYF.

This clone was found once. The chain's CDR3 is CASSGGSGRETQYF. The CDR3 DNA follows: TGCGCCAGCAGTGGTGGTAGCGGGAGGGAGACCCAGTACTTC. This chain links TRBV10-1 with TRBJ2-5; 10 positions match TRBD2. This CDR3 spans 14 amino acids. Germline V gene data show CDR1 as WNHNN and CDR2 as SYGVQD (reference sequence). J was trimmed by 5 bases and V by 4 bases; bases with no gene match: 4.

The chain combines TRBV5-8 with TRBJ2-7; D uncertain. The germline V gene has CDR1 SGHTS and CDR2 YDEGEE. Trimming removed 5 bases at V and 1 base at J, with 10 bases between. This CDR3 has 13 residues. Here the CDR3 reads CASSLGFSYEQYF. The CDR3 DNA reads as TGTGCCAGCAGTCTCGGGTTTTCCTACGAGCAGTACTTC.

The V and J genes are TRBV7-2 and TRBJ2-5; 7 positions agree with TRBD2. This CDR3 has 15 amino acids. The germline CDR1 and CDR2 sequences are SGHTA and FQGNSA. V lost 5 bases and J lost 5; bases outside the gene matches: 11. CDR3 loop: CASSLGGSGRETQYF. CDR3 nucleotide sequence: TGTGCCAGCAGCCTGGGGGGTAGCGGGCGTGAGACCCAGTACTTC.